This T cell receptor beta chain was recorded in a study of T cell clonotyping in hematopoietic cell transplantation. Noted time point: recipient sample about 28 days before transplant, after cytoreduction. Here immunoSEQ multiplex PCR was the method, and the copy in TCRdb shows in-frame clones only, minus some. The profile shows roughly 30,000 clones, approximately 82% of them singletons. The CDR3 loop spans 13 amino acids. CDR1 and CDR2 (germline): MNHEY, SVGAGI. The V and J ends lost 6 bases and 4 bases respectively, with 12 bases between them. The chain recombines TRBV6-5 with TRBJ1-2; D possibly corresponds to TRBD1 (5 bases). The sequencing here drew on peripheral blood mononuclear cells, taken before stem cell transplant. This receptor was taken from a man aged 35 to 55 with acute myeloid leukemia. Some clones in this sample may be carry-over from other donors' samples. DNA for the CDR3: TGTGCCAGCAGCCCCGGGGACTCCTATGGCTACACCTTC. Translating it yields CASSPGDSYGYTF.